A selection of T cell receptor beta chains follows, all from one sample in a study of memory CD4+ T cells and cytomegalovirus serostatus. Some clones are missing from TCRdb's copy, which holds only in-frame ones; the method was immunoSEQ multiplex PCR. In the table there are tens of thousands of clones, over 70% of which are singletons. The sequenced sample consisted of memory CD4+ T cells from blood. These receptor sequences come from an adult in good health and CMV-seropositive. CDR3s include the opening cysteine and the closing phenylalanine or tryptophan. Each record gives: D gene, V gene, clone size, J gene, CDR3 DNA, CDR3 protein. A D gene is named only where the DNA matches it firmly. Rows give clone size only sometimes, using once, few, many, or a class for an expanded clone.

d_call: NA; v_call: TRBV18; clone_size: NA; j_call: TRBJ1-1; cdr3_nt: TGTGCCAGCTCACCTGTAGCCAGGAACACTGAAGCTTTCTTT; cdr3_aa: CASSPVARNTEAFF
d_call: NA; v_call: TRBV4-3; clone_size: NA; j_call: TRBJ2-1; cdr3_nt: TGCGCCAGCAGCCAAGATTATGGATTGGGCTTAAGCTCCTACAATGAGCAGTTCTTC; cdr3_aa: CASSQDYGLGLSSYNEQFF
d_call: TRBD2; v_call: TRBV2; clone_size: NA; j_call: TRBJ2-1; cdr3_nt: TGTGCCAGCAGACAGCGGGAGGCGTTCTATGAGCAGTTCTTC; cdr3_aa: CASRQREAFYEQFF
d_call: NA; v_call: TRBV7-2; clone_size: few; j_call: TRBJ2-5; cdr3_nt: TGTGCCAGCAGGTATTGGTTTAGCGTAGAGACCCAGTACTTC; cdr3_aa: CASRYWFSVETQYF
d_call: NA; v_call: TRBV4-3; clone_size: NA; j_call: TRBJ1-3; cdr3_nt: TGCGCCAGCAGCCACCACCGAATCTCTGGAAACACCATATATTTT; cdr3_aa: CASSHHRISGNTIYF
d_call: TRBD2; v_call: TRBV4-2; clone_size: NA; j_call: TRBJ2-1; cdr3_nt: TGTGCCAGCAGCCAACAATGGGCCCTGGGAGCGGGGAACAATGAGCAGTTCTTC; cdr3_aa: CASSQQWALGAGNNEQFF
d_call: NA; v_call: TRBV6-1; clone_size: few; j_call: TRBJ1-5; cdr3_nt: TGTGCCGTCACAACGGGGTTTGGGCCCCAGCATTTT; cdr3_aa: CAVTTGFGPQHF
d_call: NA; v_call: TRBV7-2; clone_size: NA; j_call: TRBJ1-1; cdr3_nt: TGTGCCAGCAGCTTAGATGTGGGGGTCACTGAAGCTTTCTTT; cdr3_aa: CASSLDVGVTEAFF
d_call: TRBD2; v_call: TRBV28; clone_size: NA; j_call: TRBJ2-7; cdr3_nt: TGTGCCAGCAGGAGCGGGAGCTTTCTCTACGAGCAGTACTTC; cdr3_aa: CASRSGSFLYEQYF
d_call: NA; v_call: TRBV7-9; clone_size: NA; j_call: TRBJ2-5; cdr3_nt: TGTGCCAGCAGCTTAGGGGAGGCGCGGGAGACCCAGTACTTC; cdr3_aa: CASSLGEARETQYF
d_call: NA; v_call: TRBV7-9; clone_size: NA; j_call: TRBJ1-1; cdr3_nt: TGTGCCAGCAGCTCAAAGGGTTACACTGAAGCTTTCTTT; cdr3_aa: CASSSKGYTEAFF
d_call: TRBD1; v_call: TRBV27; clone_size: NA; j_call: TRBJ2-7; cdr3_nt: TGTGCCAGCAGTCGGACAGGGGGCTCCTACGAGCAGTACTTC; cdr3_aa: CASSRTGGSYEQYF
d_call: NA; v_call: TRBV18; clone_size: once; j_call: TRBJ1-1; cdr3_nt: TGTGCCAGCTCACCACGGACAAGGGTTGACACTGAAGCTTTCTTT; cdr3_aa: CASSPRTRVDTEAFF
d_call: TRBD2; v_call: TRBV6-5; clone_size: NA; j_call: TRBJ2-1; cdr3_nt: TGTGCCAGCAGTTTTGGACTAGCGGGAAAAAATGAGCAGTTCTTC; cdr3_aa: CASSFGLAGKNEQFF
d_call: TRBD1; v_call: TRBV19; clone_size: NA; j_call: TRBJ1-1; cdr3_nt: TGTGCCAGTAGTAAAAAGGACAGGGAAGCTTTCTTT; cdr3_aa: CASSKKDREAFF
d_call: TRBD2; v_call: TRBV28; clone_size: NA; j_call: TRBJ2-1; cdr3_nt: TGTGCCTCACTAGCGCGCCCTTACAATGAGCAGTTCTTC; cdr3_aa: CASLARPYNEQFF
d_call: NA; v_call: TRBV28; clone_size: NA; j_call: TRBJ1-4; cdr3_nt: TGTGCCAGCAGTCGATACAGGGTAGAGCATGAAAAACTGTTTTTT; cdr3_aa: CASSRYRVEHEKLFF
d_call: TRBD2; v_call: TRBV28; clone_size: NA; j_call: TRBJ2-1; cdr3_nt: TGTGCCAGCAGTTTAAGCGGGGCCTTCAATGAGCAGTTCTTC; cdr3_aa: CASSLSGAFNEQFF
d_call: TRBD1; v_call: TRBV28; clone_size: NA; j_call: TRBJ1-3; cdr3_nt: TGTGCCAGCAGTTTTGCTGGACAGGGATACTCTGGAAACACCATATATTTT; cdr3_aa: CASSFAGQGYSGNTIYF
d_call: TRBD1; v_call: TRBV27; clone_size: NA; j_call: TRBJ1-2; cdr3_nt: TGTGCCAGCAGTCCTAGACAGGGGGGTTACTATGGCTACACCTTC; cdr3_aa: CASSPRQGGYYGYTF
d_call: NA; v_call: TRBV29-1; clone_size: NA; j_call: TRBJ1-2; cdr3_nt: TGCAGCGTTGCACAGGGTCATGGCTACACCTTC; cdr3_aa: CSVAQGHGYTF
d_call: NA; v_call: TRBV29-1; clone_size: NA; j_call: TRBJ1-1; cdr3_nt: TGCAGCGTCCCCCTGCCCACTGAAGCTTTCTTT; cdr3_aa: CSVPLPTEAFF
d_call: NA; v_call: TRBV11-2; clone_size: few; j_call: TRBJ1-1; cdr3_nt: TGTGCCAGCAGCTTTTTGCTGACGAACACTGAAGCTTTCTTT; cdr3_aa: CASSFLLTNTEAFF
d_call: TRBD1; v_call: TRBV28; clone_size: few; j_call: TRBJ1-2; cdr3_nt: TGTGCCAGCAGTTCTCCTGACAGGGTCTATGGCTACACCTTC; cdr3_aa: CASSSPDRVYGYTF
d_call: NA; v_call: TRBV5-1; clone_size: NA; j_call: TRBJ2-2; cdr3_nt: TGCGCCAGCAGCTTGCGGCCTACCCAGAACACCGGGGAGCTGTTTTTT; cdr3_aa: CASSLRPTQNTGELFF
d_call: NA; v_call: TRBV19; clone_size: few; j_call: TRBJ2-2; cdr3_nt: TGTGCCAGTAGATCGGCAGGGCAAGTCGGGGAGCTGTTTTTT; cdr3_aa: CASRSAGQVGELFF
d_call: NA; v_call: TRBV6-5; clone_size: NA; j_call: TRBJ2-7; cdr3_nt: TGTGCCGGCACCGTGGAGGGCTCCTACGAGCAGTACTTC; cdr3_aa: CAGTVEGSYEQYF
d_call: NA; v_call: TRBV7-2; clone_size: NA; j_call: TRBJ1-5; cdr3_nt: TGTGCCAGCAGCTTACGGGGGGTCGATCAGCCCCAGCATTTT; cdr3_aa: CASSLRGVDQPQHF
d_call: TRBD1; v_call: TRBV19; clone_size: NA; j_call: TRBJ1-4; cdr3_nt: TGTGCCAGTAGCCCTCCCGGGACAGGGGGCGAAAAACTGTTTTTT; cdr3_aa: CASSPPGTGGEKLFF
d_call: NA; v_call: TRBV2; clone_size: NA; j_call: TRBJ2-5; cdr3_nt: TGTGCCAGCAGTGGGACTCGTCAAGAGACCCAGTACTTC; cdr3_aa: CASSGTRQETQYF
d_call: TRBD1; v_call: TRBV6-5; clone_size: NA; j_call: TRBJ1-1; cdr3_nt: TGTGCCAGCAGCTTTACAGGGGTGAACACTGAAGCTTTCTTT; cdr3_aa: CASSFTGVNTEAFF
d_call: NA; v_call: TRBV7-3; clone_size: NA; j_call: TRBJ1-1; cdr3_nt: TGTGCCAGCAGCGAACAGCCACCGCCGGGCACTGAAGCTTTCTTT; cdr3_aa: CASSEQPPPGTEAFF
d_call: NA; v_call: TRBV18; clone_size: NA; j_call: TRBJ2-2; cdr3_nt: TGTGCCAGCTCACCGGCAGTCGCGAACACCGGGGAGCTGTTTTTT; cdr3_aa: CASSPAVANTGELFF
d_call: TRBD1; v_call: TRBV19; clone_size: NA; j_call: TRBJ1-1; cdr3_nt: TGTGCCAGTAGTCCCAGGACAGGGAGGAACACTGAAGCTTTCTTT; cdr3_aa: CASSPRTGRNTEAFF
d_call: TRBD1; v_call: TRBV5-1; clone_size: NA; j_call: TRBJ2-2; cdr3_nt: TGCGCCAGCAGCTTGAGGACAGGGGGGACCGGGGAGCTGTTTTTT; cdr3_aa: CASSLRTGGTGELFF
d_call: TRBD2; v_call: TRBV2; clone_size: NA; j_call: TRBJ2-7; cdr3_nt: TGTGCCAGCAGTGAAGCCGGGACTACTAGATACGAGCAGTACTTC; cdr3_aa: CASSEAGTTRYEQYF
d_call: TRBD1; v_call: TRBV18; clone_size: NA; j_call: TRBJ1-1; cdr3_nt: TGTGCCAGCCTTCCTCGGACAGGGGTGATCACTGAAGCTTTCTTT; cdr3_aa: CASLPRTGVITEAFF
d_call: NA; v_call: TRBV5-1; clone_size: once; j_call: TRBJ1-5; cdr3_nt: TGCGCCAGCAGCGACGGCTGGGAGCAGCCCCAGCATTTT; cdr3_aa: CASSDGWEQPQHF
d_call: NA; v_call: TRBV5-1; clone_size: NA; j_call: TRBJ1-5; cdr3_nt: TGCGCCAGCAGCTTGGCTGGGCAGGAGAGACAGCCCCAGCATTTT; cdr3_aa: CASSLAGQERQPQHF
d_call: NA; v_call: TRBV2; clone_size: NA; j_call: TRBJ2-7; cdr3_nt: TGTGCCAGCAGTGAGAACTTTACCTACGAGCAGTACTTC; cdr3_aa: CASSENFTYEQYF
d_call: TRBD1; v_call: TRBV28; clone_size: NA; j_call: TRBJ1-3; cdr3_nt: TGTGCCAGTTACAGGGGTGAACGAAACACCATATATTTT; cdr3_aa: CASYRGERNTIYF
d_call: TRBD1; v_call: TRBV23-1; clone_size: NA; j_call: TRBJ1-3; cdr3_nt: TGCGCCAGCAGTACCGACAGGGGGACTGGAAACACCATATATTTT; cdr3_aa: CASSTDRGTGNTIYF
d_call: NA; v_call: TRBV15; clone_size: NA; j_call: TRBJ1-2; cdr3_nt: TGTGCCACCAGCAGAGGGTACGAAGATTATGGCTACACCTTC; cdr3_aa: CATSRGYEDYGYTF
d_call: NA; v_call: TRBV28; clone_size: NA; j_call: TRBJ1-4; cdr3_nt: TGTGCCAGCAGGCCCCCAGGGACGGTCGGTAATGAAAAACTGTTTTTT; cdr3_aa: CASRPPGTVGNEKLFF
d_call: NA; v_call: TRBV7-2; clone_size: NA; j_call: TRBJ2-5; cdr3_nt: TGTGCCAGCAGCCCACCAGGGGCGAAAGAGACCCAGTACTTC; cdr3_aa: CASSPPGAKETQYF
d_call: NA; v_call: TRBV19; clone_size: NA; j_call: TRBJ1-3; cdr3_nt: TGTGCCAGTAACCCCCGTTGGGGATTCTCTGGAAACACCATATATTTT; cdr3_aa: CASNPRWGFSGNTIYF
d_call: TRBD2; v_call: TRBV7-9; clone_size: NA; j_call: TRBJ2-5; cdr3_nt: TGTGCCAGCAGCTTAGGGCTAGCGGTGAGGGAGACCCAGTACTTC; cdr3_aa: CASSLGLAVRETQYF
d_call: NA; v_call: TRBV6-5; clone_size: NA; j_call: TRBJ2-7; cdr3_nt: TGTGCCAGCAGCGGGCGGGGCGAGCAGTACTTC; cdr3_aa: CASSGRGEQYF
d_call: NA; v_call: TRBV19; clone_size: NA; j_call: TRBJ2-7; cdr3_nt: TGTGCCAGTAGTATTGGGACTTCGCCCTACGAGCAGTACTTC; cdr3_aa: CASSIGTSPYEQYF
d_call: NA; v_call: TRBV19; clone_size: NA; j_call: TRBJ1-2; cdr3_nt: TGTGCCAGTAGTATAGCAGCGGAGGGGGTGACCTATGGCTACACCTTC; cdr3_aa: CASSIAAEGVTYGYTF
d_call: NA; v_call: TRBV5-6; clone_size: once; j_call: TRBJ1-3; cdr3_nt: TGTGCCAGCAGCCCTCAATTGGGCGGCTCTGGAAACACCATATATTTT; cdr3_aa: CASSPQLGGSGNTIYF
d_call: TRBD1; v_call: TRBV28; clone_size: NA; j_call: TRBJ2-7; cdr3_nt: TGTGCCAGCAGTCCCCCCGACAGGGGCCACGAGCAGTACTTC; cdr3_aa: CASSPPDRGHEQYF
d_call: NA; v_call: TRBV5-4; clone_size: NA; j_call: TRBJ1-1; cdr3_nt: TGTGCCAGCAGCCCTGACAGCAACACTGAAGCTTTCTTT; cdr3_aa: CASSPDSNTEAFF
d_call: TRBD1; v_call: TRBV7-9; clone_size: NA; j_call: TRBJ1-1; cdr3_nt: TGTGCCAGCACGGGACAGGGAAAGACTGAAGCTTTCTTT; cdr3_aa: CASTGQGKTEAFF
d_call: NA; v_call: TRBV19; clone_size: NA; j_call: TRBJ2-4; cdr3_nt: TGTGCCAGTAGACCCCAGGGATCGAACATTCAGTACTTC; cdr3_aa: CASRPQGSNIQYF